The clone carrying this TCR beta chain appeared many times. The target antigen is unknown. Using RNA transcripts as the source, TCR beta CDR3 regions were amplified. The study used the HTBI primer set for a first-round RT-PCR of the TCR CDR3. In TCRdb, the multiplex PCR reads were re-called with MiXCR into one record per CDR3 protein. Of hundreds of thousands of distinct CDR3 sequences detected, 14% appear once; the ten largest clones hold 10% to 13%. The data belong to a study of T cells in Graves' hyperthyroidism and ophthalmopathy. Study-wide points: Also found in blood were most expanded thyroid clonotypes above 0.001.

Germline CDR1 reads GTSNPN; CDR2 reads SVGIG (reference sequence). Trimming shortened V by 3 bases and J by 1 base, and 12 bases separated the two germline ends. The CDR3 has 15 amino acids. The rearrangement uses TRBV30 and TRBJ2-2; D remains unclear. Specimen: blood. This TCR came from a woman between 18 and 29 years old with Graves' hyperthyroidism. The CDR3 region is CAWRPVDENTGELFF. In DNA, the CDR3 is TGTGCCTGGAGACCTGTCGACGAGAACACCGGGGAGCTGTTTTTT.